Below, 23 T cell receptor beta chains from the same sample are listed, as sequenced in a study of a mutant IDH1 vaccine in newly diagnosed glioma (dated by TCRdb to the early 2020s). Library preparation was by the immunoSEQ multiplex PCR assay. TCRdb obtained this table from immuneACCESS and retained in-frame rearrangements with V and J assigned. These tables miss some clones; where compared with another copy, unresolved V genes account for less than half of the shortfall, and the remainder is unexplained. Across this sample there are tens of thousands of clones, with roughly nine tenths seen only once. The ten largest clonotypes hold around 1.5% of the sample. These receptors' targets are unknown. The time point label of this sample denotes: week 35, safety follow-up. A 20-mer mutant IDH1 peptide at 300 micrograms in Montanide made up each vaccine dose, which was injected subcutaneously together with topical imiquimod.

The sample was PBMCs, taken from a glioma patient whose treatment included an IDH1 peptide vaccine. These receptor sequences come from a man in his forties or fifties with glioma.

The rearrangement uses TRBV18 and TRBJ2-7; 7 nucleotides agree with TRBD2. CDR1 is KGHSH, CDR2 LQKENI, per germline. The CDR3 has 16 amino acids. Trimming removed 6 bases from V and 3 bases from J; junction bases left unmatched: 14. The CDR3 DNA reads as TGTGCCAGCTCGCTCTATGCGGGCGGGAGCAGCTACGAGCAGTACTTC. Amino acid sequence: CASSLYAGGSSYEQYF. Full variable domain (missing parts from reference TRBV18 and TRBJ2-7): NAGVMQNPRHLVRRRGQEARLRCSPMKGHSHVYWYRQLPEEGLKFMVYLQKENIIDESGMPKERFSAEFPKEGPSILRIQQVVRGDSAAYFCASSLYAGGSSYEQYFGPGTRLTVT.

This clone has just one count. This chain joins TRBV5-8 and TRBJ1-2; 10 bases agree with TRBD1. The CDR3 is 16 amino acids. CDR1 is SGHTS and CDR2 is YDEGEE in the germline V gene. The junction had 7 bases not matched to a gene; V was cut back by 4 bases and J by 1 base. The CDR3 sequence: CASSLRDRGDNYGYTF. CDR3 nucleotides: TGTGCCAGCAGCCTCCGGGACAGGGGTGATAACTATGGCTACACCTTC.

The gene calls are TRBV5-1 and TRBJ2-5, with TRBD1 matching over 7 bases. The CDR3 runs to 13 residues. Germline lookup yields CDR1 SGHRS and CDR2 YFSETQ. After removal of 3 bases from V and 2 bases from J, the junction contained 1 base not matched to a gene. Here the CDR3 DNA reads TGCGCCAGCAGCTCGGGACAGCAAGAGACCCAGTACTTC. Its protein is CASSSGQQETQYF.

This clone was observed a single time. The V and J genes are TRBV2 and TRBJ1-1; 9 bases are shared with TRBD1. CDR3 length: 14 residues. The germline V gene encodes CDR1 SNHLY and CDR2 FYNNEI. V was pared by 11 bases and J by 4 bases, with 11 bases of the junction left unmatched. The CDR3 loop is CASQDRGLVTEAFF. Here the CDR3 DNA reads TGTGCCTCCCAGGACAGGGGATTAGTCACTGAAGCTTTCTTT.

V usage is TRBV2 and J usage is TRBJ2-2; D ambiguous. The CDR3 covers 15 residues. In germline, CDR1 is SNHLY, CDR2 FYNNEI. Trimming shortened V by 2 bases and J by 6 bases, and 13 bases separated the two germline ends. The DNA for the CDR3 is TGTGCCAGCAGTGAACACGGACGAAAGGCCGGGGAGCTGTTTTTT. It yields the protein CASSEHGRKAGELFF.

This chain uses TRBV28 with TRBJ1-2; TRBD1 aligns across 10 bases. V was clipped by 4 bases and J by 3 bases; unmatched bases: 5. Per the germline V gene, CDR1 is MDHEN and CDR2 is SYDVKM. This CDR3 region has 15 residues. Written as DNA, the CDR3 is TGTGCCAGCAGTTCGGGGACAGGGGTTTACTATGGCTACACCTTC. Its protein is CASSSGTGVYYGYTF.

The genes are TRBV9 and TRBJ2-2; perhaps TRBD1 as D (5 bases). The germline V gene has CDR1 SGDLS and CDR2 YYNGEE. Deletions cut 4 bases from V and 5 bases from J, with 18 bases between. CDR3 length equals 16 residues. CDR3 in DNA: TGTGCCAGCAGCCCCATACCAACCCAGGGAACCGGGGAGCTGTTTTTT. Protein sequence: CASSPIPTQGTGELFF.

This chain uses TRBV2 with TRBJ2-1; 14 nucleotides match TRBD2. J gave up 9 bases and V 6 bases, and 4 bases lay outside the gene matches. The CDR3 totals 14 residues. The V gene's germline CDR1 is SNHLY and CDR2 FYNNEI. CDR3 coding DNA: TGTGCCAGCAGAGCAGGGACTAGCGGGGGTGAGCAGTTCTTC. The encoded protein is CASRAGTSGGEQFF.

This chain links TRBV7-2 with TRBJ1-1; 7 nucleotides align to TRBD1. Germline trimming cut 5 bases from V and 4 bases from J; bases unmatched to any gene: 7. The CDR3 loop spans 14 amino acids. Germline CDR1 is SGHTA and CDR2 is FQGNSA. CDR3 bases: TGTGCCAGCAGCCCCCTTAACAGGGGCACTGAAGCTTTCTTT. Amino acid sequence: CASSPLNRGTEAFF.

V is TRBV6-5 and J is TRBJ1-3; weak D call: TRBD1 (6 bases). The CDR3 consists of 14 residues. Looked up from germline, CDR1 is MNHEY and CDR2 is SVGAGI. V shed 2 bases and J shed 4 bases, with 9 bases lying between them. The DNA of the CDR3 is TGTGCCAGCAGTTACCGGGGGCAGGGAAACACCATATATTTT. Its protein product is CASSYRGQGNTIYF.

J is TRBJ1-5 and V is TRBV6-1; D is undetermined. With 2 bases removed from V and 2 bases from J, the gap between germline ends came to 16 bases. The CDR3 loop spans 17 amino acids. Looked up from germline, CDR1 is MNHNS and CDR2 is SASEGT. CDR3 nucleotides: TGTGCCAGCAGTGAACAAGGCTTGGCCGCCGGCAATCAGCCCCAGCATTTT. As protein: CASSEQGLAAGNQPQHF.

This chain connects TRBV7-2 to TRBJ2-5; no clear D. Trimming took off 1 base at V and 7 bases at J, with 16 bases between the two ends. The CDR3 consists of 15 residues. Germline loops: CDR1 SGHTA, CDR2 FQGNSA. CDR3 amino acids: CASSLDGSNARTQYF. DNA of the CDR3: TGTGCCAGCAGCTTAGATGGCAGTAACGCCCGGACCCAGTACTTC.

V and J are TRBV4-1 and TRBJ2-7, with 9 bases fitting TRBD2. Germline-derived CDR1 and CDR2 are MGHRA and YSYEKL. The CDR3 runs 13 residues. Trimming took 3 bases from V and 10 from J; bases not matched to a gene: 7. CDR3 region: CASSHVAGDQQYV. In DNA form, the CDR3 reads TGCGCCAGCAGCCATGTAGCGGGGGACCAACAGTACGTC.

V and J are TRBV7-2 and TRBJ1-5; the D is unclear. This CDR3 has 15 amino acids. The germline gives CDR1 SGHTA, CDR2 FQGNSA. Between the trimmed V and J ends, which lost 0 bases and 7 bases, there was a span of 13 bases. CDR3 sequence: CASSLASGDGQPQHF. The CDR3 nucleotides are TGTGCCAGCAGCTTAGCGAGTGGGGATGGGCAGCCCCAGCATTTT.

The CDR3 bases are TGTGCCAGCACCCCGGGACTCGGGGAACCCTATGGCTACACCTTC. Amino acids: CASTPGLGEPYGYTF. This rearrangement joins TRBV6-6 to TRBJ1-2; TRBD1 might be the D (5 bases). Trimming left V 7 bases short and J 4 bases short, with 19 bases between. Germline-derived CDR1 and CDR2 are MNHNY and SVGAGI (reference sequence). The CDR3 runs to 15 residues.

In nucleotides, the CDR3 is TGTGCCAGCAGAAAAGGGGGGAGGCCGCGCACAGATACGCAGTATTTT. This gives the protein CASRKGGRPRTDTQYF. V and J are TRBV21-1 and TRBJ2-3; the D call in the table, TRBD2, was not verified against the DNA. TRBV21-1 is deemed a pseudogene. The CDR3 sequence is 16 residues long.

The chain uses TRBV5-3 and TRBJ1-1; no reliable D call. TRBV5-3 is an open reading frame whose function is uncertain. Trimming cost V 4 bases and J 1 base, with 8 bases left between them. The CDR3 sequence is 13 residues long. CDR3 region: CARSQGRNTEAFF. CDR3 DNA sequence: TGTGCCAGAAGCCAAGGACGGAACACTGAAGCTTTCTTT.

J is TRBJ2-2 and V is TRBV6-5; tentatively, D is TRBD1 or TRBD2 (6 bases each). V gave up 0 bases and J gave up 7 bases, with 12 bases separating them. Per germline, CDR1 MNHEY and CDR2 SVGAGI. The CDR3 loop spans 15 amino acids. The CDR3 nucleotides read TGTGCCAGCAGTTACTCGATAGGGGGGTTCGGGGAGCTGTTTTTT. Encoded protein: CASSYSIGGFGELFF.

The chain combines TRBV11-2 with TRBJ2-7; D is undetermined. The CDR3 loop spans 15 amino acids. V was trimmed by 2 bases and J by 2 bases, leaving 13 bases between them. Germline V gene lookup returns CDR1 SGHAT and CDR2 FQNNGV. The CDR3 nucleotides are TGTGCCAGCAGCTTACAATCCACGGCCACCTACGAGCAGTACTTC. Its translation: CASSLQSTATYEQYF.

The chain couples TRBV27 to TRBJ2-7; D is undetermined. Germline values: CDR1 MNHEY, CDR2 SMNVEV (reference sequence). CDR3 length: 15 amino acids. Trimming took 6 bases from V and 7 from J, leaving 22 bases between them. CDR3 bases: TGTGCCAGCAGGCTCAGCTGGGAACCCCTACGGGAGCAGTACTTC. This gives the protein CASRLSWEPLREQYF.

The CDR3 spells CASQGSGNTIYF. The DNA of the CDR3 is TGTGCCAGTCAGGGTTCTGGAAACACCATATATTTT. The chain joins TRBV28 to TRBJ1-3, with a tentative D call TRBD1 (5 bases). V gave up 9 bases and J gave up 1 base, with 7 bases separating them. The CDR3 extends over 12 amino acids. CDR1 is MDHEN, CDR2 SYDVKM, per germline.

The chain carries TRBV9 and TRBJ2-7, with D possibly TRBD2 on 6 matching bases. Germline CDR1 SGDLS, CDR2 YYNGEE. The CDR3 runs 13 residues. Trimming cost V 2 bases and J 4 bases, with 10 bases left between them. The CDR3 DNA follows: TGTGCCAGCAGCGTGGAGGCGGGGTACGAGCAGTACTTC. Amino acid sequence: CASSVEAGYEQYF. The full variable domain, with the rest looked up from reference TRBV9 and TRBJ2-7, is DSGVTQTPKHLITATGQRVTLRCSPRSGDLSVYWYQQSLDQGLQFLIQYYNGEERAKGNILERFSAQQFPDLHSELNLSSLELGDSALYFCASSVEAGYEQYFGPGTRLTVT.

The chain combines TRBV5-1 with TRBJ2-2; 13 nucleotides agree with TRBD2. The CDR3 length is 17 residues. Germline V gene sequence: CDR1 SGHRS, CDR2 YFSETQ. V was clipped by 0 bases and J by 7 bases; unmatched bases: 6. The chain's CDR3 is CASSLGFGLAGVGELFF. In DNA form, the CDR3 reads TGCGCCAGCAGCTTGGGATTCGGACTAGCGGGAGTCGGGGAGCTGTTTTTT.